This T cell receptor (beta chain) was recorded in a study of identical twins. MiXCR, run by TCRdb on the 5' RACE reads, gives a single entry per CDR3 protein. The sample carries some 760,000 distinct CDR3 sequences, 15% to 20% recorded once. This CDR3 is 14 amino acids long. The germline V gene has CDR1 MNHNS and CDR2 SASEGT. V lost 6 bases to trimming and J lost 8 bases; unmatched junction nucleotides: 9. These data are also associated with another study on T cells expressing NK-cell markers.

The source is a young woman in good health. The chain is built from TRBV6-1 and TRBJ1-4, with TRBD1 matching over 7 bases. What was sequenced was PBMCs. CDR3 amino acids: CASSARQGGEKLFF. CDR3 sequence (DNA): TGTGCCAGCAGCGCCCGACAGGGCGGAGAAAAACTGTTTTTT.